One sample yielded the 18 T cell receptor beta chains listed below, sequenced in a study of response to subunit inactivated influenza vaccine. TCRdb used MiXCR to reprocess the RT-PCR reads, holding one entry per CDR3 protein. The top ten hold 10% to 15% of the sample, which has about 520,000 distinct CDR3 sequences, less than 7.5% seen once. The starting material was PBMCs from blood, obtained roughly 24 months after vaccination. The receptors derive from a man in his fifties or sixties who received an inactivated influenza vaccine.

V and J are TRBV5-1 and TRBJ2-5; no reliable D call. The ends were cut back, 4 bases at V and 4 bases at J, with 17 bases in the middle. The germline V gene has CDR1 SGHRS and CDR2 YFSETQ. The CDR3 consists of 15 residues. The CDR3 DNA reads TGCGCCAGCAGCGGTCTAGGGCTCAGTGGAGAGACCCAGTACTTC. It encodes CASSGLGLSGETQYF.

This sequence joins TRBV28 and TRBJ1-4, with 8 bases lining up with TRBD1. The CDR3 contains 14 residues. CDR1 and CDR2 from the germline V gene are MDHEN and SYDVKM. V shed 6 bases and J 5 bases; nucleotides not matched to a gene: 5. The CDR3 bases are TGTGCCAGCAGCCCAGGGGGCGCGAATGAAAAACTGTTTTTT. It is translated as CASSPGGANEKLFF.

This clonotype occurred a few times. CDR3 amino acids: CSASGTGGFSTDTQYF. CDR3 in DNA: TGCAGTGCTAGTGGGACAGGGGGATTTAGCACAGATACGCAGTATTTT. The gene calls are TRBV20-1 and TRBJ2-3, with 11 bases that match TRBD1. After removal of 3 bases from V and 0 bases from J, the junction contained 5 bases not matched to a gene. The germline V gene encodes CDR1 DFQATT and CDR2 SNEGSKA (reference sequence). This CDR3 comprises 16 residues.

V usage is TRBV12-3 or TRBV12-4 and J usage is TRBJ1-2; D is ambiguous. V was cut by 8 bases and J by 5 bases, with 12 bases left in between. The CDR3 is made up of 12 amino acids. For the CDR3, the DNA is TGTGCCAGCTCCCATGACAAGTATGGCTACACCTTC. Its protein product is CASSHDKYGYTF.

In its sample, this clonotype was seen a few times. The CDR3: CASSVESGRTYEQYF. CDR3 sequence (DNA): TGTGCCAGCAGCGTAGAATCGGGAAGGACCTACGAGCAGTACTTC. This chain links TRBV9 with TRBJ2-7; D possibly corresponds to TRBD2 (5 bases). The CDR3 is 15 residues long. V was trimmed by 0 bases and J by 2 bases, leaving 12 bases between them. Per the germline V gene, CDR1 is SGDLS and CDR2 is YYNGEE.

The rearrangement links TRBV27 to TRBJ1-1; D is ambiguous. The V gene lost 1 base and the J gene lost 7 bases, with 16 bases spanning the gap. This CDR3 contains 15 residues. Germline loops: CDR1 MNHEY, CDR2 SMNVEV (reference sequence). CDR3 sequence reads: CASSLWATGESEAFF. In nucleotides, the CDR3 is TGTGCCAGCAGTTTATGGGCTACCGGGGAAAGTGAAGCTTTCTTT.

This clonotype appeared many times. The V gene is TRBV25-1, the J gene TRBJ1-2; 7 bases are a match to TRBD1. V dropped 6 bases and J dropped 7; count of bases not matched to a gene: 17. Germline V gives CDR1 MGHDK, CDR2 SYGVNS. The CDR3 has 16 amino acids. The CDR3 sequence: CASRSGTATLTGGYTF. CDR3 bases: TGTGCCAGCAGATCCGGGACAGCAACCCTAACGGGTGGCTACACCTTC.

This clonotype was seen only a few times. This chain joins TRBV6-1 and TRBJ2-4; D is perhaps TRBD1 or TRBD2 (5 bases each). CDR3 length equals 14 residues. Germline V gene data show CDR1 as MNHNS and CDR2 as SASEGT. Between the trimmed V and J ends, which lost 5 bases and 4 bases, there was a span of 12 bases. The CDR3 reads CASSSRDGKNIQYF. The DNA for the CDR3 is TGTGCCAGCAGTAGCAGGGACGGGAAAAACATTCAGTACTTC.

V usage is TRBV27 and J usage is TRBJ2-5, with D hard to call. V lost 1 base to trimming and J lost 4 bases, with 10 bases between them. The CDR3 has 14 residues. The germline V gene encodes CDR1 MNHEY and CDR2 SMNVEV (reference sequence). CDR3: CASSLFVSGETQYF. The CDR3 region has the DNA TGTGCCAGCAGTTTATTTGTCAGTGGAGAGACCCAGTACTTC.

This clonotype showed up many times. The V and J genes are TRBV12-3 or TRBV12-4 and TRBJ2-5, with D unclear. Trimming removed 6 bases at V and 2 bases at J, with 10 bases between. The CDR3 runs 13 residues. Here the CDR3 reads CASSTTRQETQYF. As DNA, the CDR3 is TGTGCCAGCAGCACGACACGACAAGAGACCCAGTACTTC.

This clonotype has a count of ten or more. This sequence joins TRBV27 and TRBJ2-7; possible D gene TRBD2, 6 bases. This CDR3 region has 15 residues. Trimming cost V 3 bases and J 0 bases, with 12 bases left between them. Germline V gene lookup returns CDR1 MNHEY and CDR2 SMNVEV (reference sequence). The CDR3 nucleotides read TGTGCCAGCAGTTTGGAGGGCTGGAGCTCCTACGAGCAGTACTTC. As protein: CASSLEGWSSYEQYF.

CDR3 bases: TGTGCCACTGCTGGAAGATACGAGCAGTACTTC. It translates to CATAGRYEQYF. The gene calls are TRBV7-9 and TRBJ2-7, with D uncertain. V was pared by 10 bases and J by 4 bases, with 11 bases between. The CDR3 extends over 11 amino acids. CDR1 is SEHNR, CDR2 FQNEAQ, per germline (reference sequence).

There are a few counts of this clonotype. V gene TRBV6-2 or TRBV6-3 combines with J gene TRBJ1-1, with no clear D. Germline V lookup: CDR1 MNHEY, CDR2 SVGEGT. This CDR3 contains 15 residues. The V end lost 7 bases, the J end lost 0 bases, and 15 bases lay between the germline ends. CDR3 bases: TGTGCCAGCAATGGGGTCCGCTGGATGAACACTGAAGCTTTCTTT. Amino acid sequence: CASNGVRWMNTEAFF.

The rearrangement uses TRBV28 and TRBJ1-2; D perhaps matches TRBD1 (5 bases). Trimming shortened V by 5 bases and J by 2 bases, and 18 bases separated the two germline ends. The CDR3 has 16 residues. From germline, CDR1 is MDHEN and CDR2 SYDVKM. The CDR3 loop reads CASSVRGAQSNYGYTF. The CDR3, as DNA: TGTGCCAGCAGTGTGAGGGGCGCCCAGTCCAACTATGGCTACACCTTC.

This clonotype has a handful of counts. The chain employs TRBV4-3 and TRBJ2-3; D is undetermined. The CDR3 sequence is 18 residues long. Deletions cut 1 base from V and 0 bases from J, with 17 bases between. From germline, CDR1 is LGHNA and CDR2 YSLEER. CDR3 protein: CASSQGYRALQSTDTQYF. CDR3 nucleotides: TGCGCCAGCAGCCAAGGTTATAGGGCCCTCCAGAGCACAGATACGCAGTATTTT.

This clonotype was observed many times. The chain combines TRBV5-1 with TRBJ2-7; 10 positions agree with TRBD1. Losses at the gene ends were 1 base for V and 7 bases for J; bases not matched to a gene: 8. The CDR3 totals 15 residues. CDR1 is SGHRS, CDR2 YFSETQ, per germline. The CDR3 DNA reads TGCGCCAGCAGCTTGACCGGGACAGGGGATGGTGAGCAGTACTTC. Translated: CASSLTGTGDGEQYF.

The CDR3, as DNA: TGTGCCAGCAGCCAAGAGGCTAGCGGTCTTGGTGAGCAGTTCTTC. It translates to CASSQEASGLGEQFF. The gene calls are TRBV3-1 and TRBJ2-1, with 7 bases matching TRBD2. V lost 0 bases to trimming and J lost 9 bases; unmatched junction nucleotides: 8. The CDR3 consists of 15 residues. Germline CDR1 is LGHDT and CDR2 is YNNKEL (reference sequence).

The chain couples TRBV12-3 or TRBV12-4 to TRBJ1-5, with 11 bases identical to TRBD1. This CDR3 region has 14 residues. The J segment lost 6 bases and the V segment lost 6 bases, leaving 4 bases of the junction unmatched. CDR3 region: CASRGTGGSQPQHF. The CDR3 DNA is TGTGCCAGCAGGGGGACAGGGGGGAGTCAGCCCCAGCATTTT.